These 15 T cell receptor beta chains originate from one sample sequenced in a study of cytomegalovirus exposure and HLA in healthy donors. Vbeta (60) and Jbeta (13) primers were used in the PCR. Method: immunoSEQ multiplex PCR; TCRdb's copy keeps in-frame clones and lacks some. This sample has 130,000 or so clones, with 85% to 90% found just once. Sequenced: PBMCs. These receptors were collected from a woman in her twenties or thirties in good health and CMV-seropositive.

CDR3 bases: TGTGCCAGTAGTCCCCCGTGGGGGGTGGGGAAAAAGCCCCAGCATTTT. Protein sequence: CASSPPWGVGKKPQHF. The J gene is TRBJ1-5, the V gene TRBV19, with D possibly being TRBD1 (5 bases). Trimming took off 5 bases at V and 8 bases at J, with 22 bases between the two ends. Germline V gene data show CDR1 as LNHDA and CDR2 as SQIVND (reference sequence). The length of the CDR3 is 16 residues. Complete variable domain (other parts from reference TRBV19 and TRBJ1-5): DGGITQSPKYLFRKEGQNVTLSCEQNLNHDAMYWYRQDPGQGLRLIYYSQIVNDFQKGDIAEGYSVSREKKESFPLTVTSAQKNPTAFYLCASSPPWGVGKKPQHFGDGTRLSIL.

The V and J genes are TRBV9 and TRBJ2-5; TRBD2 is a possible D gene (5 bases). The tail of the sequence fits TRBJ2-7 better, so the J call may be wrong. Germline CDR1 and CDR2: SGDLS and YYNGEE. The CDR3 sequence is 14 residues long. CDR3 nucleotide sequence: TGTGCCAGCAGCACTAGTCCAGTCACCTACGAGCAGTACTTC. Translating gives CASSTSPVTYEQYF.

This clone came up a few times. The V call is TRBV5-1, the J call TRBJ1-1; D remains ambiguous. Trimming removed 3 bases at V and 0 bases at J, with 9 bases between. The CDR3 is 14 amino acids. The germline gives CDR1 SGHRS, CDR2 YFSETQ. The CDR3 spells CASSSGLVNTEAFF. In DNA form, the CDR3 reads TGCGCCAGCAGCTCAGGACTTGTGAACACTGAAGCTTTCTTT.

With regard to this clone: Sequence at one end of the junction differs from germline and may be a read error. The chain employs TRBV27 and TRBJ2-7, with a tentative D call TRBD1 (6 bases). This CDR3 contains 12 residues. The germline CDR1 and CDR2 sequences are MNHEY and SMNVEV (reference sequence). This CDR3 is CVSSLLGGEQYF. The CDR3 bases are TGTGTCAGCAGTTTATTAGGGGGAGAGCAGTACTTC.

The genes are TRBV10-3 and TRBJ1-1, with 9 bases aligning to TRBD1. Germline CDR1 reads ENHRY; CDR2 reads SYGVKD. V shed 2 bases, J shed 11 bases, and the junction held 6 bases outside the gene matches. CDR3 length equals 13 residues. CDR3 sequence: CAISEGDRAGAFF. CDR3 sequence (DNA): TGTGCCATCAGTGAGGGGGACAGGGCAGGTGCTTTCTTT.

The chain couples TRBV9 to TRBJ2-3; 7 nucleotides agree with TRBD2. This CDR3 has 16 residues. The ends lost 0 bases at V and 1 base at J; junction bases unmatched: 5. The germline V gene has CDR1 SGDLS and CDR2 YYNGEE. The chain's CDR3 is CASSVGGGSGTDTQYF. DNA of the CDR3: TGTGCCAGCAGCGTAGGGGGGGGTAGCGGCACAGATACGCAGTATTTT.

The rearrangement joins TRBV7-9 to TRBJ1-6, with 9 bases lining up with TRBD1. Germline V gives CDR1 SEHNR, CDR2 FQNEAQ (reference sequence). The trim removed 5 bases at V and 9 bases at J, leaving 5 bases unmatched. The CDR3 runs to 14 residues. The CDR3: CASSKGTGTSPLHF. The DNA of the CDR3 is TGTGCCAGCAGCAAAGGGACAGGGACTTCACCCCTCCACTTT.

The CDR3 loop reads CASSTGVRDTQYF. CDR3 DNA sequence: TGTGCCAGCAGCACAGGGGTTAGGGATACGCAGTATTTT. This chain connects TRBV2 to TRBJ2-3; TRBD1 agrees at 7 bases. The V gene end was trimmed by 6 bases and the J gene end by 6 bases; junction bases not matched to a gene: 6. This CDR3 contains 13 residues. The germline V gene encodes CDR1 SNHLY and CDR2 FYNNEI.

This rearrangement joins TRBV7-9 to TRBJ2-7, with a weak D call TRBD2 (5 bases). Looked up from germline, CDR1 is SEHNR and CDR2 is FQNEAQ (reference sequence). Trimming took 5 bases from V and 6 from J, leaving 11 bases between them. There are 12 residues in the CDR3. CDR3 in DNA: TGTGCCAGCAGCCTGAGCAGCGGCGAGCAGTACTTC. Its protein is CASSLSSGEQYF.

The chain recombines TRBV27 with TRBJ2-7, with 8 bases identical to TRBD2. The CDR3 contains 15 residues. J was trimmed by 2 bases and V by 0 bases; bases with no gene match: 3. The germline V gene has CDR1 MNHEY and CDR2 SMNVEV (reference sequence). CDR3 sequence reads: CASSLSPGGPYEQYF. The CDR3 DNA reads as TGTGCCAGCAGTTTATCGCCGGGAGGGCCCTACGAGCAGTACTTC.

The chain links TRBV6-6 to TRBJ1-1, with TRBD1 as a possible D gene (5 bases). The CDR3 covers 13 residues. Looked up from germline, CDR1 is MNHNY and CDR2 is SVGAGI (reference sequence). V lost 7 bases and J lost 5, with 14 bases in between. The CDR3 reads CASTADNWTEAFF. The CDR3 nucleotides are TGTGCCAGCACCGCGGACAACTGGACTGAAGCTTTCTTT.

The V call is TRBV6-1, the J call TRBJ2-5; the match to TRBD2 covers 7 bases. V lost 5 bases to trimming and J lost 5 bases; unmatched junction nucleotides: 5. Per the germline V gene, CDR1 is MNHNS and CDR2 is SASEGT. The CDR3 covers 13 residues. The CDR3 reads CASSFLGGETQYF. The CDR3 DNA sequence: TGTGCCAGCAGTTTCCTGGGGGGGGAGACCCAGTACTTC.

J is TRBJ1-1 and V is TRBV28; D gene unclear. V was clipped by 5 bases and J by 8 bases, with 9 bases between them. Germline-derived CDR1 and CDR2 are MDHEN and SYDVKM. The CDR3 loop spans 11 amino acids. Written as DNA, the CDR3 is TGTGCCAGCAGTACGAGGAACGAAGCTTTCTTT. Its translation: CASSTRNEAFF.

The J gene is TRBJ2-1, the V gene TRBV7-9; 7 bases are a match to TRBD2. J lost 4 bases, V lost 6 bases, and 15 bases had no gene match. The CDR3 extends over 17 amino acids. In germline, CDR1 is SEHNR, CDR2 FQNEAQ (reference sequence). The CDR3 region has the DNA TGTGCCAGCAGGGGGACGCGGACCAGCGGGGATTACAATGAGCAGTTCTTC. Protein: CASRGTRTSGDYNEQFF.

The genes are TRBV6-1 and TRBJ2-7; 10 bases agree with TRBD1. CDR1 and CDR2 from the germline V gene are MNHNS and SASEGT. Unmatched junction bases numbered 9, after V lost 6 bases and J lost 4 bases. CDR3 length equals 15 residues. The CDR3: CASRLAGTGVYEQYF. The CDR3 nucleotides are TGTGCCAGCAGACTAGCCGGGACAGGGGTTTACGAGCAGTACTTC.